Below, 20 T cell receptor beta chains from the same sample are listed, as sequenced in a study of CXCR3 chemokines and chemotherapy response in bladder cancer (dated by TCRdb to 2022 to 2024). Library creation used PCR. TCRdb lists the instrument as Illumina HiSeq 2500. TCRdb reprocessed the public reads (quality trimming at Q25 with fastp, clone calling with MiXCR) and kept in-frame beta chains. Merged by CDR3 protein, the rows form single entries marked with the most common genes and DNA. The sample yields over 10,000 distinct CDR3 sequences; around 11% were counted once. Roughly 27% of the sample is taken by the ten largest. This specimen was collected from a patient whose treatment included neoadjuvant chemotherapy. The receptors were sampled from a human donor with bladder cancer that did not respond to neoadjuvant chemotherapy.

This clonotype has a count of ten or more. The V gene is TRBV7-2, the J gene TRBJ1-6; no firm D call. The CDR3 has 14 amino acids. V was trimmed by 6 bases and J by 0 bases, leaving 6 bases between them. CDR1 and CDR2 from the germline V gene are SGHTA and FQGNSA. The CDR3, as DNA: TGTGCCAGCAGAGTTAGCTCCTATAATTCACCCCTCCACTTT. It is translated as CASRVSSYNSPLHF.

There are many counts of this clonotype. The genes are TRBV6-5 and TRBJ1-2; unclear D gene. Germline lookup yields CDR1 MNHEY and CDR2 SVGAGI. The CDR3 is made up of 12 amino acids. V lost 8 bases to trimming and J lost 2 bases, with 9 bases between them. The CDR3 nucleotides read TGTGCCAGCCATAGGCGAAACTATGGCTACACCTTC. This encodes CASHRRNYGYTF.

This rearrangement joins TRBV12-3 or TRBV12-4 to TRBJ2-3, with 9 bases matching TRBD1. With 5 bases clipped from V and 5 bases from J, the junction kept 8 bases outside the gene matches. The CDR3 spans 15 residues. The CDR3 bases are TGTGCCAGCAGTCTCGGGGGACAGGGCGGAGATACGCAGTATTTT. Translating gives CASSLGGQGGDTQYF.

This clonotype was recorded at least ten times. The V and J genes are TRBV19 and TRBJ1-5; possible D gene TRBD1, 6 bases. CDR1 and CDR2 (germline): LNHDA, SQIVND (reference sequence). The CDR3 contains 19 residues. The germline V and J ends were trimmed by 6 bases and 2 bases, with 26 bases remaining between them. The CDR3 protein is CASRTSGGPRVMGNQPQHF. CDR3 sequence (DNA): TGTGCCAGTAGAACCTCGGGGGGGCCAAGGGTAATGGGCAATCAGCCCCAGCATTTT. The complete variable domain, with remaining parts taken from reference TRBV19 and TRBJ1-5, reads DGGITQSPKYLFRKEGQNVTLSCEQNLNHDAMYWYRQDPGQGLRLIYYSQIVNDFQKGDIAEGYSVSREKKESFPLTVTSAQKNPTAFYLCASRTSGGPRVMGNQPQHFGDGTRLSIL.

The V gene is TRBV9, the J gene TRBJ2-1; TRBD2 is a possible D gene (7 bases). V lost 7 bases and J lost 7, with 15 bases in between. The CDR3 has 13 amino acids. Germline V gene lookup returns CDR1 SGDLS and CDR2 YYNGEE. The CDR3 coding sequence is TGTGCCAGCTCGATGGGGGGGCAGAATGAGCAGTTCTTC. Encoded protein: CASSMGGQNEQFF. Based on the CDR3 plus reference TRBV9 and TRBJ2-1, the full variable domain is DSGVTQTPKHLITATGQRVTLRCSPRSGDLSVYWYQQSLDQGLQFLIQYYNGEERAKGNILERFSAQQFPDLHSELNLSSLELGDSALYFCASSMGGQNEQFFGPGTRLTVL.

In its sample, this clonotype was seen many times. The rearrangement uses TRBV19 and TRBJ1-2, with 9 bases aligning to TRBD1. The CDR3 sequence is 14 residues long. In germline, CDR1 is LNHDA, CDR2 SQIVND (reference sequence). The junction had 5 bases not matched to a gene; V was cut back by 5 bases and J by 4 bases. The CDR3 sequence is CASSADRGTYGYTF. The CDR3 nucleotides read TGTGCCAGTAGTGCGGACAGGGGAACCTATGGCTACACCTTC.

This clonotype was counted many times. This sequence joins TRBV29-1 and TRBJ1-2; no clear D gene. V was pared by 6 bases and J by 0 bases, with 11 bases between. Germline V gene data show CDR1 as SQVTM and CDR2 as ANQGSEA. The CDR3 sequence is 13 residues long. The CDR3 region is CSVGADSNYGYTF. CDR3 in DNA: TGCAGCGTGGGCGCCGATTCTAACTATGGCTACACCTTC.

Sample share makes this clonotype medium-sized. DNA for the CDR3: TGTGCCAGCAGTTACTTGGGCTTTGGTAATTCACCCCTCCACTTT. Amino acids: CASSYLGFGNSPLHF. The chain joins TRBV6-6 to TRBJ1-6; D is ambiguous. The germline gives CDR1 MNHNY, CDR2 SVGAGI (reference sequence). Trimming removed 1 base from V and 6 bases from J, with 10 bases in between. The CDR3 spans 15 residues.

By sample share, this clonotype is medium-sized. The chain combines TRBV6-1 with TRBJ2-5; 7 bases fit TRBD2. Germline V gene sequence: CDR1 MNHNS, CDR2 SASEGT. The CDR3 loop spans 13 amino acids. With V trimmed by 10 bases and J by 1 base, 6 bases remained unmatched. DNA for the CDR3: TGTGCCACTTCTAGCGGACCCCAAGAGACCCAGTACTTC. It specifies CATSSGPQETQYF.

This clonotype is categorized as medium-sized. The chain couples TRBV24-1 to TRBJ2-3; 7 bases are shared with TRBD1. Trimming took 4 bases from V and 0 from J; bases not matched to a gene: 3. This CDR3 has 15 amino acids. CDR1 and CDR2 from the germline V gene are KGHDR and SFDVKD. CDR3 coding DNA: TGTGCCACCAGTGACCCCAGGGGGAGCACAGATACGCAGTATTTT. Amino acids: CATSDPRGSTDTQYF.

Many counts were recorded for this clonotype. The V and J genes are TRBV9 and TRBJ2-1; TRBD2 is a possible D gene (5 bases). The ends were cut back, 0 bases at V and 7 bases at J, with 14 bases in the middle. The CDR3 covers 15 residues. CDR1 is SGDLS and CDR2 is YYNGEE in the germline V gene. CDR3 bases: TGTGCCAGCAGCGTAGAAGGGAATCGGGGAAATGAGCAGTTCTTC. Its translation: CASSVEGNRGNEQFF.

This clonotype was recorded at least ten times. J is TRBJ2-2 and V is TRBV7-2, with D tentatively TRBD1 (6 bases). Trimming pared 5 bases from V and 0 bases from J, leaving 10 bases between. Germline V CDR1 and CDR2: SGHTA, FQGNSA. The CDR3 spans 15 residues. CDR3 nucleotide sequence: TGTGCCAGCAGCCCGGACAGATCGAACACCGGGGAGCTGTTTTTT. Translation gives CASSPDRSNTGELFF.

This chain joins TRBV14 and TRBJ2-5, with D unclear. The CDR3 runs to 13 residues. Germline V CDR1 and CDR2: SGHDN, FVKESK. V was cut by 4 bases and J by 5 bases, with 11 bases left in between. CDR3 bases: TGTGCCAGCAGCCTCAGGCCCCGGGAGACCCAGTACTTC. This sequence encodes CASSLRPRETQYF.

This clonotype was detected ten times or more. This chain connects TRBV6-6 to TRBJ1-1; D gene uncertain. Germline V gives CDR1 MNHNY, CDR2 SVGAGI (reference sequence). The CDR3 extends over 12 amino acids. V was clipped by 2 bases and J by 2 bases, with 3 bases between them. Written as DNA, the CDR3 is TGTGCCAGCAGTTACCCTAACACTGAAGCTTTCTTT. Its translation is CASSYPNTEAFF.

This clonotype has ten or more counts. V and J are TRBV18 and TRBJ1-3; D is perhaps TRBD1 (6 bases). Germline assignment: CDR1 KGHSH and CDR2 LQKENI. This CDR3 region has 15 residues. V was trimmed by 0 bases and J by 4 bases, leaving 10 bases between them. The CDR3 loop reads CASSPPGGEGNTIYF. As DNA, the CDR3 is TGTGCCAGCTCACCACCGGGGGGCGAAGGAAACACCATATATTTT.

This clonotype rates as medium-sized (0.01 to 0.1%). V gene TRBV19 combines with J gene TRBJ1-2; D gene unclear. The CDR3 sequence is 13 residues long. CDR1 and CDR2 (germline): LNHDA, SQIVND (reference sequence). V lost 1 base and J lost 7, with 10 bases in between. The CDR3, as DNA: TGTGCCAGTAGTATAGTCGAGAATACTGGCTACACCTTC. Translating gives CASSIVENTGYTF.

This clonotype came up many times. CDR3 residues: CASSLGDLTGTEAFF. The DNA for the CDR3 is TGTGCCAGCAGCTTGGGGGACCTGACGGGCACTGAAGCTTTCTTT. This chain connects TRBV5-4 to TRBJ1-1, with D possibly matching TRBD1 (5 bases). This CDR3 is 15 amino acids long. The V gene's germline CDR1 is SGHNT and CDR2 YYREEE (reference sequence). Trimming removed 0 bases at V and 4 bases at J, with 13 bases between. The full variable domain, with the rest looked up from reference TRBV5-4 and TRBJ1-1, is ETGVTQSPTHLIKTRGQQVTLRCSSQSGHNTVSWYQQALGQGPQFIFQYYREEENGRGNFPPRFSGLQFPNYSSELNVNALELDDSALYLCASSLGDLTGTEAFFGQGTRLTVV.

By proportion, this clonotype is medium-sized. The chain carries TRBV6-5 and TRBJ1-1; D uncertain. The germline CDR1 and CDR2 sequences are MNHEY and SVGAGI. This CDR3 is 15 amino acids long. The V end lost 0 bases, the J end lost 3 bases, and 11 bases lay between the germline ends. CDR3 DNA: TGTGCCAGCAGTTACTCGCGGGTGTCAGACACTGAAGCTTTCTTT. Translated: CASSYSRVSDTEAFF.

Remarks on this clonotype: It may be a read error: a sequence one base away is much more abundant. V and J are TRBV7-9 and TRBJ2-5, with D maybe TRBD2 (6 bases). The length of the CDR3 is 13 residues. From germline, CDR1 is SEHNR and CDR2 FQNEAQ (reference sequence). In DNA form, the CDR3 reads TGTGCCAGCAGCTTTGGTCCGGGAGAGACCCATTACTTC. This sequence encodes CASSFGPGETHYF. Filled out from reference TRBV7-9 and TRBJ2-5, the complete variable domain reads DTGVSQNPRHKITKRGQNVTFRCDPISEHNRLYWYRQTLGQGPEFLTYFQNEAQLEKSRLLSDRFSAERPKGSFSTLEIQRTEQGDSAMYLCASSFGPGETHYFGPGTRLLVL.

This clonotype was recorded a few times. The chain couples TRBV11-2 to TRBJ2-1; D is unresolved. Germline CDR1 SGHAT, CDR2 FQNNGV. The CDR3 spans 14 residues. Between the trimmed V and J ends, which lost 2 bases and 0 bases, there was a span of 5 bases. The CDR3 DNA sequence: TGTGCCAGCAGCTTATACCTCTCCTACAATGAGCAGTTCTTC. Translated: CASSLYLSYNEQFF.